Sequencing of this T cell receptor (beta chain) was carried out in a study of beta chain features in type 1 diabetes. Study outcomes and limitations: Although PCR might favor shorter templates, it would do so equally in patients and controls. TCRB CDR3s were moderately but significantly shorter in Type 1 diabetes patients in all four CD4+ subsets.

Germline CDR1 SGDLS, CDR2 YYNGEE. V lost 0 bases and J 5 bases, leaving 21 bases between the germline ends. This CDR3 has 18 amino acids. This clone was observed a handful of times. The antigen is unknown. What was sequenced were expressed TCRB transcripts, since all of the isolated RNA had been reverse transcribed. An average of around 3.5 million reads was obtained for naive, central memory and regulatory T cell samples. Measured with immunoSEQ multiplex PCR; TCRdb has only the in-frame clones, and not every one. Among over 600,000 clones listed, roughly an eighth were seen once. The TCR sequence derives from a man aged 25 to 40 with type 1 diabetes. The chain combines TRBV9 with TRBJ2-4; maybe TRBD1 (6 bases). Material: naive CD4+ T cells from blood. CDR3: CASSVASSSRGEQNIQYF. The CDR3 DNA is TGTGCCAGCAGCGTAGCTTCCTCCTCCAGGGGTGAACAAAACATTCAGTACTTC.